The source of this T cell receptor beta chain is a study of OX40 agonist ivuxolimab in advanced cancers. This CDR3 comprises 13 residues. Germline V lookup: CDR1 LNHDA, CDR2 SQIVND (reference sequence). The ends were cut back, 7 bases at V and 6 bases at J, with 12 bases in the middle. Sequencing was performed with immunoSEQ multiplex PCR; in TCRdb, only in-frame clones are kept and a portion is missing. This table has 62,000 or so clones, about four fifths appearing once. The TCR was taken from an adult with an advanced solid tumor such as melanoma, head and neck, liver or kidney cancer. Sequences were derived from CD4+ or CD8+ T cells sorted from blood, sampled in a trial of the OX40 agonist ivuxolimab. This chain links TRBV19 with TRBJ2-2, with TRBD2 as a possible D gene (6 bases). For the CDR3, the DNA is TGTGCCAGTACCCCTACGGGGGCCGGGGAGCTGTTTTTT. Encoded protein: CASTPTGAGELFF. Combining the CDR3 with reference TRBV19 and TRBJ2-2 gives the whole variable domain DGGITQSPKYLFRKEGQNVTLSCEQNLNHDAMYWYRQDPGQGLRLIYYSQIVNDFQKGDIAEGYSVSREKKESFPLTVTSAQKNPTAFYLCASTPTGAGELFFGEGSRLTVL.